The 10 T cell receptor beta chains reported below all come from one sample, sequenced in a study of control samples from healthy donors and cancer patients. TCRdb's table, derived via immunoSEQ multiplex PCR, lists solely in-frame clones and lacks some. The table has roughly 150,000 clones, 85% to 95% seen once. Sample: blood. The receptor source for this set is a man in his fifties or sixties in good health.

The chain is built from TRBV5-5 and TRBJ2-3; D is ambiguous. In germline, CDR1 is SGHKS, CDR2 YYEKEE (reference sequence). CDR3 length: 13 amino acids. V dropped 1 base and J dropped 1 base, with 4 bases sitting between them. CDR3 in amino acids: CASSLTRTDTQYF. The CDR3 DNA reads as TGTGCCAGCAGCTTGACCCGCACAGATACGCAGTATTTT.

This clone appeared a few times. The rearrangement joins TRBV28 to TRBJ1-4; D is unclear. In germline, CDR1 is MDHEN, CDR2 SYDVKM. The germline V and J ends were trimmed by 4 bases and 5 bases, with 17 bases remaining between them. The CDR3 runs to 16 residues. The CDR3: CASSSRTNQLNEKLFF. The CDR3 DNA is TGTGCCAGCAGTTCCCGAACAAACCAGCTCAATGAAAAACTGTTTTTT.

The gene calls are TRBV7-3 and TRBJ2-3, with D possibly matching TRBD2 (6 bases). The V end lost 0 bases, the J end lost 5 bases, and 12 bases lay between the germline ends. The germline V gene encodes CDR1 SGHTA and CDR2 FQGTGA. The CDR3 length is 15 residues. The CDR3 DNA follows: TGTGCCAGCAGCTTAACGGGCGGGGTTTTAGATACGCAGTATTTT. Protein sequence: CASSLTGGVLDTQYF.

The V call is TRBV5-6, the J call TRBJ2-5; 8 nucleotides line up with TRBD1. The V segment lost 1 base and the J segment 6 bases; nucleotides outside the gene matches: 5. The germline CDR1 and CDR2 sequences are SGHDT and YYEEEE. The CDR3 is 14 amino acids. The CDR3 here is CASSLRQGAKTQYF. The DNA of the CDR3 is TGTGCCAGCAGCTTGCGGCAGGGGGCCAAGACCCAGTACTTC.

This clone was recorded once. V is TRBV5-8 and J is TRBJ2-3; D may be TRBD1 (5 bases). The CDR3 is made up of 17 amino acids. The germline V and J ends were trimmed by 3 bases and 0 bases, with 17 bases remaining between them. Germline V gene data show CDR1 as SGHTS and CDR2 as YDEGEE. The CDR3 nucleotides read TGTGCCAGCAGCTCGGGTCGAGGACACCGCAGCACAGATACGCAGTATTTT. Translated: CASSSGRGHRSTDTQYF.

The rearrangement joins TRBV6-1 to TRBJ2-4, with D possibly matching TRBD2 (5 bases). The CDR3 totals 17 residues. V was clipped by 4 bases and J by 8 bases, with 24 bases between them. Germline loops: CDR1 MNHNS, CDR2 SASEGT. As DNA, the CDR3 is TGTGCCAGCAGTGCCCTAAGGGTGAGGGCGCGAGAGGACATTCAGTACTTC. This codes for CASSALRVRAREDIQYF.

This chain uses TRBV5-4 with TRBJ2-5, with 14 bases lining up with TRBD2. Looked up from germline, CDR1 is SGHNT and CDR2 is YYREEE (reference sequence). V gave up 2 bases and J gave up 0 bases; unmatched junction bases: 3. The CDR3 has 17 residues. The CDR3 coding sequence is TGTGCCAGCAGCTTAAGGACTAGCGGGAGGTACCAAGAGACCCAGTACTTC. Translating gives CASSLRTSGRYQETQYF.

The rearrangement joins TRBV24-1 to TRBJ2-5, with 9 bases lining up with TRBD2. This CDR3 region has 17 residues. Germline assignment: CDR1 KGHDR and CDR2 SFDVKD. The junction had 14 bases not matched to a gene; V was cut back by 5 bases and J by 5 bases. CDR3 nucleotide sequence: TGTGCCACCAGTGTTAGGGCGGGAGGGGACCTGAGGGAGACCCAGTACTTC. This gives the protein CATSVRAGGDLRETQYF.

The CDR3 coding sequence is TGTGCCAGCAGTTTAGAGGGGGGGGCGCAGTACGAGCAGTACTTC. Translating gives CASSLEGGAQYEQYF. The chain has TRBV28 and TRBJ2-7, with D possibly matching TRBD2 (7 bases). Trimming took 2 bases from V and 4 from J, leaving 15 bases between them. Germline assignment: CDR1 MDHEN and CDR2 SYDVKM. The CDR3 consists of 15 residues.

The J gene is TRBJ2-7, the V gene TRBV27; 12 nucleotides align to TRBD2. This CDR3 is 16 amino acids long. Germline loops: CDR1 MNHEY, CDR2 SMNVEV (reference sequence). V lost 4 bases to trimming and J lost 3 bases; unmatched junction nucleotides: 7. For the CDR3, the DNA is TGTGCCAGCAGTTCCAGGACTAGCGGGACCATCTACGAGCAGTACTTC. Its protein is CASSSRTSGTIYEQYF.